Detailed here is one T cell receptor (beta chain). The data belong to a study of cytomegalovirus exposure and HLA in healthy donors. It was with 60 Vbeta and 13 Jbeta primers that the PCR ran. The method was immunoSEQ multiplex PCR; TCRdb's version includes in-frame clones alone and lacks a portion of them. This table holds about 160,000 clones. Germline lookup yields CDR1 MDHEN and CDR2 SYDVKM. Unmatched junction bases numbered 12, after V lost 6 bases and J lost 2 bases. The CDR3 spans 16 residues. This receptor was obtained from a man in his thirties or forties in good health and CMV-seronegative. The source material was PBMCs. The V call is TRBV28, the J call TRBJ2-7; 8 bases match TRBD2. For the CDR3, the DNA is TGTGCCAGCAGCTTTAGCGGGAAAACCTTGGCCTACGAGCAGTACTTC. This sequence encodes CASSFSGKTLAYEQYF.